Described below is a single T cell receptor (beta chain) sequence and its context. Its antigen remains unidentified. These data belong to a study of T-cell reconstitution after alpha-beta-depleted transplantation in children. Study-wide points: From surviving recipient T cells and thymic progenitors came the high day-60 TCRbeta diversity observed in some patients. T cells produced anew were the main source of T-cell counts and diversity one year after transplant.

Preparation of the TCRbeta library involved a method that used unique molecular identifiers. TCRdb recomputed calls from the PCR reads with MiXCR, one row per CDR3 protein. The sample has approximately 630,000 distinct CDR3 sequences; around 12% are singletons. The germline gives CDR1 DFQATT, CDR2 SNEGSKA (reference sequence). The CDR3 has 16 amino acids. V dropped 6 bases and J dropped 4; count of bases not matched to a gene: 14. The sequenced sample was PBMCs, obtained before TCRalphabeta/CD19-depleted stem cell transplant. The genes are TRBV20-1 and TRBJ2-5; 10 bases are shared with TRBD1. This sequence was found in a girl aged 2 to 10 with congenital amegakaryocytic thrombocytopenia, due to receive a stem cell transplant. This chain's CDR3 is CSASLRDRGGVETQYF. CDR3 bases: TGCAGTGCCAGCCTAAGGGACAGGGGAGGAGTAGAGACCCAGTACTTC.